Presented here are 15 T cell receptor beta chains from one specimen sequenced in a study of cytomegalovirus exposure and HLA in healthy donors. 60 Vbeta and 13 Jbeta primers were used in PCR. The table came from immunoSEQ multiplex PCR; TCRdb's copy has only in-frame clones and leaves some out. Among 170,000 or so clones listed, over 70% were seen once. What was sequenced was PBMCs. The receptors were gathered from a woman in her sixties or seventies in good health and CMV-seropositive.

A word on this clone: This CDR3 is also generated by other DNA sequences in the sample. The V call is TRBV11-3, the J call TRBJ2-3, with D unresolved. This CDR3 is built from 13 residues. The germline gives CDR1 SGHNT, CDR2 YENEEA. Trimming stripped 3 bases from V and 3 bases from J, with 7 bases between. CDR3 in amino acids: CASSFRGTDTQYF. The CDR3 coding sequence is TGTGCCAGCAGCTTCAGAGGTACAGATACGCAGTATTTT. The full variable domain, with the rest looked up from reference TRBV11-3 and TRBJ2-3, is EAGVVQSPRYKIIEKKQPVAFWCNPISGHNTLYWYLQNLGQGPELLIRYENEEAVDDSQLPKDRFSAERLKGVDSTLKIQPAELGDSAVYLCASSFRGTDTQYFGPGTRLTVL.

The CDR3 loop is CASSLWTGGLYTEAFF. In nucleotides, the CDR3 is TGTGCCAGCAGTTTATGGACAGGGGGATTGTACACTGAAGCTTTCTTT. This rearrangement joins TRBV28 to TRBJ1-1; 9 positions match TRBD1. This CDR3 region has 16 residues. CDR1 is MDHEN and CDR2 is SYDVKM in the germline V gene. Trimming took 0 bases from V and 3 from J; bases not matched to a gene: 5.

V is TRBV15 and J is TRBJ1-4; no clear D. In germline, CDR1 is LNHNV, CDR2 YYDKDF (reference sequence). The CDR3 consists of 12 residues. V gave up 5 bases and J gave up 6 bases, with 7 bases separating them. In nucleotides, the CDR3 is TGTGCCACCAGCGGTTCAGATGAAAAACTGTTTTTT. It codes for CATSGSDEKLFF.

The CDR3 bases are TGTGCCTGGAGTGCTGGACTAGCGGGGGGGATCGGCACAGATACGCAGTATTTT. Protein sequence: CAWSAGLAGGIGTDTQYF. This chain connects TRBV30 to TRBJ2-3, with TRBD2 identical over 15 bases. The CDR3 covers 18 residues. In germline, CDR1 is GTSNPN, CDR2 SVGIG (reference sequence). J gave up 1 base and V 1 base, and 6 bases lay outside the gene matches.

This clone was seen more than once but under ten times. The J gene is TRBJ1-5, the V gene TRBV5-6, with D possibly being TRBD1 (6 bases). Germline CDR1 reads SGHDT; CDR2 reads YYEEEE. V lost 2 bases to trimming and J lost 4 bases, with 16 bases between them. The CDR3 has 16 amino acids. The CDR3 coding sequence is TGTGCCAGCAGCTTAATGGGGCAGGGGTGGAATCAGCCCCAGCATTTT. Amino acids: CASSLMGQGWNQPQHF.

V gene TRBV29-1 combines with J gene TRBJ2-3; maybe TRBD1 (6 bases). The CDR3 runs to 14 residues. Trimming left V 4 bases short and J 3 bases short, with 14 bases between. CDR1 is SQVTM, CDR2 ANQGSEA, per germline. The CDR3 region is CSVGSDSATDTQYF. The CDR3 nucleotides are TGCAGCGTTGGGTCGGACAGCGCAACAGATACGCAGTATTTT.

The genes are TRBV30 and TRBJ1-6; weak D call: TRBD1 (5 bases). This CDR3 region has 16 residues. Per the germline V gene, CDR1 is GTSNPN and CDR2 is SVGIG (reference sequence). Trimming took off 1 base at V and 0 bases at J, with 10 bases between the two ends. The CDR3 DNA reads TGTGCCTGGAGTGCCATGGGGGGCTCCTATAATTCACCCCTCCACTTT. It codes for CAWSAMGGSYNSPLHF.

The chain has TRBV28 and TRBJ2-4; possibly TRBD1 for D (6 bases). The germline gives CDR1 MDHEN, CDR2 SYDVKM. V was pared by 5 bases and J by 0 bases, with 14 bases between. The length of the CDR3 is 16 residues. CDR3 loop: CASSDYRDLAKNIQYF. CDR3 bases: TGTGCCAGCAGTGATTACAGGGATCTAGCCAAAAACATTCAGTACTTC.

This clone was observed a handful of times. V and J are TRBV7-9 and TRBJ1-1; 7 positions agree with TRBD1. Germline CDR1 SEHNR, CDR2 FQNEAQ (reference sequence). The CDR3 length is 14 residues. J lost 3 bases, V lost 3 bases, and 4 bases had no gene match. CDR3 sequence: CASSLGTGDTEAFF. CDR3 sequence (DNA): TGTGCCAGCAGCTTGGGAACAGGGGACACTGAAGCTTTCTTT. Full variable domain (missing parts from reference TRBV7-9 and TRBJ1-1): DTGVSQNPRHKITKRGQNVTFRCDPISEHNRLYWYRQTLGQGPEFLTYFQNEAQLEKSRLLSDRFSAERPKGSFSTLEIQRTEQGDSAMYLCASSLGTGDTEAFFGQGTRLTVV.

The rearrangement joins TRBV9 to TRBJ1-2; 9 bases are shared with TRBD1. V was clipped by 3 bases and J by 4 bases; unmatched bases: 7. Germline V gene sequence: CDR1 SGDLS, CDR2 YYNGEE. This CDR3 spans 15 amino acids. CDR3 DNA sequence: TGTGCCAGCAGCGCCGGGACAGGGAACCTCTATGGCTACACCTTC. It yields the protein CASSAGTGNLYGYTF.

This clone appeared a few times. The CDR3 DNA reads TGTGCCAGCAGCTTGAACAGGGGGATGGATTCACCCCTCCACTTT. Translation gives CASSLNRGMDSPLHF. The rearrangement joins TRBV5-4 to TRBJ1-6; 8 bases agree with TRBD1. This CDR3 is built from 15 residues. Germline loops: CDR1 SGHNT, CDR2 YYREEE (reference sequence). The V and J ends lost 1 base and 8 bases, in that order; junction bases with no gene match: 5.

The CDR3 sequence: CAIGDPGGRGNNEQFF. CDR3 coding DNA: TGTGCCATAGGGGATCCAGGGGGCAGAGGGAACAATGAGCAGTTCTTC. This chain joins TRBV19 and TRBJ2-1; 8 bases are shared with TRBD1. V shed 10 bases and J 5 bases; nucleotides not matched to a gene: 16. This CDR3 region has 16 residues. Germline V gives CDR1 LNHDA, CDR2 SQIVND (reference sequence).

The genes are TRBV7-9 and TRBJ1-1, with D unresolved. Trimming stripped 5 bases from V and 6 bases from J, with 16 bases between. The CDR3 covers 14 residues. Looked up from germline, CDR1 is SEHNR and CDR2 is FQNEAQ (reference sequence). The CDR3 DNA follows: TGTGCCAGCAGCCTGGACGGACTCAAGTCTGAAGCTTTCTTT. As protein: CASSLDGLKSEAFF. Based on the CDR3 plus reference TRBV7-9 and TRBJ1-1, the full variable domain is DTGVSQNPRHKITKRGQNVTFRCDPISEHNRLYWYRQTLGQGPEFLTYFQNEAQLEKSRLLSDRFSAERPKGSFSTLEIQRTEQGDSAMYLCASSLDGLKSEAFFGQGTRLTVV.

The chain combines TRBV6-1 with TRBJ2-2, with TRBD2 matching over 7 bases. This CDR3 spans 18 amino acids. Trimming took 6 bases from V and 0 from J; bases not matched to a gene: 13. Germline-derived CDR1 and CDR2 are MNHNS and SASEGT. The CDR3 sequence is CASREFNRGEANTGELFF. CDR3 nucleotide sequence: TGTGCCAGCAGAGAATTCAACCGGGGGGAAGCGAACACCGGGGAGCTGTTTTTT.

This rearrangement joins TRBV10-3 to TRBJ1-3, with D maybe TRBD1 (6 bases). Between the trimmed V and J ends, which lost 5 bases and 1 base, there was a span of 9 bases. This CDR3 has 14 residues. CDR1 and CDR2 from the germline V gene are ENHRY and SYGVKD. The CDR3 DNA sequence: TGTGCCATCAGTCCCCAGGGGTCTGGAAACACCATATATTTT. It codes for CAISPQGSGNTIYF.